This T cell receptor (beta chain) was documented in a study of T-cell memory formation after mild COVID-19. Study context: For the most part, TCR clusters were specific to one donor. Overall study results and limits: Several responding clones turned up in pre-infection memory, indicating that cross-reactive memory may have taken part.

This clonotype occurred a few times. Its antigen is unknown. Germline assignment: CDR1 SGHTA and CDR2 FQGTGA. The length of the CDR3 is 14 residues. V lost 5 bases and J lost 4, with 14 bases in between. After 5'RACE with constant-segment primers, TCR alpha and TCR beta cDNA libraries carrying sample barcodes and UMIs were obtained. Each CDR3 protein gets one entry after TCRdb re-called the 5' RACE reads with MiXCR. The data show roughly 150,000 distinct CDR3 sequences, with about an eighth seen just once and approximately 3.3% held by the top ten. The chain recombines TRBV7-3 with TRBJ2-5; possibly TRBD2 for D (7 bases). The source is a man in his late teens or twenties who had mild COVID-19 (a few samples of this study predate the infection). Cell type and time point are not known. The sequenced sample was PBMCs or a T cell subset sorted from them (not recorded which). The CDR3 protein is CASSNGGPGETQYF. CDR3 sequence (DNA): TGTGCCAGCAGCAACGGGGGGCCGGGAGAGACCCAGTACTTC.